The rows below give T cell receptor beta chains drawn from one sample of a study of cytotoxic CD8 clonotypes in ibrutinib-treated CLL. Clones were sequenced by immunoSEQ multiplex PCR, and TCRdb holds only the in-frame ones, with some missing. The sample lists 30,000 to 40,000 clones, 60% to 80% seen once, with roughly 25% in the top ten. The sample in question was PBMCs, obtained before ibrutinib treatment. These TCRs come from a human donor with chronic lymphocytic leukemia. The CDR3 runs from the conserved cysteine through the conserved F or W. D genes are given only for firm matches. The listing skips clone size in some rows; elsewhere it reads once, few, many or a size class.

j_call | v_call | cdr3_length | d_call | clone_size | cdr3_aa | cdr3_nt
TRBJ2-5 | TRBV6-1 | 13 | . | . | CASSDWLGETQYF | TGTGCCAGCAGTGACTGGTTGGGGGAGACCCAGTACTTC
TRBJ2-7 | TRBV19 | 15 | TRBD1 | . | CASSRGQGLFYEQYF | TGTGCCAGTAGTCGGGGACAGGGCCTCTTTTACGAGCAGTACTTC
TRBJ2-7 | TRBV6-5 | 15 | . | . | CASSKRGTGTYEQYF | TGTGCCAGCAGTAAAAGGGGAACAGGGACCTACGAGCAGTACTTC
TRBJ1-1 | TRBV7-2 | 14 | . | . | CASSSLGGGYEAFF | TGTGCCAGCAGCTCACTTGGCGGAGGGTACGAAGCTTTCTTT
TRBJ1-2 | TRBV27 | 13 | . | . | CASSSVRMGGYTF | TGTGCCAGCAGTTCGGTACGGATGGGCGGCTACACCTTC
TRBJ1-4 | TRBV30 | 15 | TRBD1 | . | CACPTKDRGREKLFF | TGTGCCTGTCCTACTAAGGACAGGGGGCGTGAAAAACTGTTTTTT
TRBJ2-7 | TRBV2 | 14 | . | . | CASSEVGRSYEQYF | TGTGCCAGCAGTGAAGTAGGACGGAGCTACGAGCAGTACTTC
TRBJ2-3 | TRBV18 | 11 | . | . | CASSLSDTQYF | TGTGCCAGCTCACTATCAGATACGCAGTATTTT
TRBJ2-7 | TRBV7-9 | 14 | . | . | CASSLGLNSYEQYF | TGTGCCAGCAGCTTAGGCCTGAACTCCTACGAGCAGTACTTC
TRBJ2-1 | TRBV6-4 | 15 | TRBD2 | . | CASSPGTSGYNEQFF | TGTGCCAGCAGTCCCGGGACTAGCGGATACAATGAGCAGTTCTTC
TRBJ2-7 | TRBV5-1 | 13 | . | few | CASSYTQRAEQYF | TGCGCCAGCAGCTACACTCAACGGGCCGAGCAGTACTTC
TRBJ1-1 | TRBV29-1 | 11 | . | few | CSVGRGSEAFF | TGCAGCGTTGGGAGGGGTTCTGAAGCTTTCTTT
TRBJ2-7 | TRBV27 | 13 | TRBD1 | . | CASSSRGLHEQYF | TGTGCCAGCAGTTCCAGGGGGCTTCACGAGCAGTACTTC
TRBJ1-1 | TRBV11-2 | 12 | . | once | CASSFTVTEAFF | TGTGCCAGCAGCTTTACGGTCACTGAAGCTTTCTTT
TRBJ2-5 | TRBV4-2 | 15 | TRBD2 | few | CASSLLAGDQETQYF | TGTGCCAGCAGCCTTCTAGCGGGGGACCAAGAGACCCAGTACTTC
TRBJ2-1 | TRBV14 | 11 | . | . | CASSISYEQFF | TGTGCCAGCAGCATTTCTTATGAGCAGTTCTTC
TRBJ2-7 | TRBV28 | 13 | TRBD2 | few | CASRPAGGYEQYF | TGTGCCAGCAGGCCAGCGGGAGGTTACGAGCAGTACTTC
TRBJ2-5 | TRBV13 | 13 | TRBD1 | few | CASSKQGLETQYF | TGTGCCAGCAGCAAACAGGGGTTAGAGACCCAGTACTTC
TRBJ1-3 | TRBV5-1 | 15 | . | few | CASSLVPASGNTIYF | TGCGCCAGCAGCTTGGTGCCAGCCTCTGGAAACACCATATATTTT
TRBJ1-2 | TRBV2 | 11 | . | . | CASTVRGGYTF | TGTGCCAGCACGGTTCGGGGTGGCTACACCTTC
TRBJ2-5 | TRBV7-9 | 14 | . | . | CASSPSQIQETQYF | TGTGCCAGCAGCCCGTCACAGATACAAGAGACCCAGTACTTC
TRBJ2-7 | TRBV7-9 | 15 | TRBD2 | few | CASSLRLAGAYEQYF | TGTGCCAGCAGCTTAAGACTAGCGGGGGCCTACGAGCAGTACTTC